One TCR beta chain is described in this entry. Germline V gene lookup returns CDR1 LGHDT and CDR2 YNNKEL (reference sequence). V lost 6 bases, J lost 6 bases, and 11 bases lay in between. This CDR3 is 13 amino acids long. This sample was taken from a study of blood T cell repertoires in COVID-19. As for the study in general: Donors in the United States, Italy and Spain gave samples during acute or convalescent COVID-19. PBMCs, B-cell-depleted T cells, or T cells were the source of the cDNA or gDNA that made up the material.

As handled by the study authors: Researchers report that nucleated cell counts were estimated from reference gene primer amplification. Measured with immunoSEQ multiplex PCR; TCRdb has only the in-frame clones, and not every one. V and J calls and clone size come straight from that table; D and trimming were deduced from the DNA. The sample holds 300,000 to 350,000 clones, around 90% seen once. During active infection, Seattle patients enrolled and were then monitored through disease. The V and J genes are TRBV3-1 (or the pseudogene TRBV3-2) and TRBJ1-4, with unresolved D. The sequenced sample was peripheral blood. The clonotype comes from a woman aged 25 to 39 with COVID-19, enrolled during active disease. DNA of the CDR3: TGTGCCAGCAGAAAAGCGGGCGATGAAAAACTGTTTTTT. This sequence encodes CASRKAGDEKLFF.